These T cell receptor beta chains were read from a single sample in a study of T cells after yellow fever vaccination. TCRdb recomputed calls from the 5' RACE reads with MiXCR, one row per CDR3 protein. The table lists 150,000 to 200,000 distinct CDR3 sequences, 6.2% of them singletons. Sample: CD4+ T cells sorted from PBMCs, taken on the day of the first yellow fever vaccination. The receptors stem from a man younger than 30 who received the YFV17D yellow fever vaccine. Both conserved end residues are part of each CDR3. The D gene is left open where the match is weak. Where a row states a size, it is once, few, many or the class of an expanded clone; other rows omit it.

TRBV6-5	15	many	.	TRBJ1-4	TGTGCCAGCAGTTACTCGCCAGGTTTTAATGAAAAACTGTTTTTT	CASSYSPGFNEKLFF
TRBV5-1	14	.	.	TRBJ1-5	TGCGCCAGCAGCTTGGCCGGGGGACAACAGCCCCAGCATTTT	CASSLAGGQQPQHF
TRBV27	15	.	.	TRBJ1-2	TGTGCCAGCAGTTTGGGGGGCGCGGGTAACTATGGCTACACCTTC	CASSLGGAGNYGYTF
TRBV4-1	14	.	TRBD1	TRBJ1-4	TGCGCCAGCAGACTGGGACAGGTTAATGAAAAACTGTTTTTT	CASRLGQVNEKLFF
TRBV7-2	14	.	.	TRBJ1-1	TGTGCCAGCAGCTCTAGCATATGGAACACTGAAGCTTTCTTT	CASSSSIWNTEAFF
TRBV7-2	16	many	TRBD1	TRBJ1-1	TGTGCCAGCAGCTCGGGACAGGGGGCTGGGGGGACTGAAGCTTTCTTT	CASSSGQGAGGTEAFF
TRBV12-3/TRBV12-4	13	many	.	TRBJ1-1	TGTGCCAGCAGTTTTGAGCGAGGGACTGAAGCTTTCTTT	CASSFERGTEAFF
TRBV27	11	many	.	TRBJ1-1	TGTGCCAGCAGTAATAGGGAAAGAGCTTTCTTT	CASSNRERAFF
TRBV6-2/TRBV6-3	11	many	.	TRBJ2-2	TGTGCCAGCAGCAACACCGGGGAGCTGTTTTTT	CASSNTGELFF
TRBV4-1	17	many	.	TRBJ2-4	TGCGCCAGCAGCCAAGATCGGCAAACAGAAGCCAAAAACATTCAGTACTTC	CASSQDRQTEAKNIQYF
TRBV29-1	13	many	.	TRBJ2-5	TGCAGCGGCCAGGACAGTTACCAAGAGACCCAGTACTTC	CSGQDSYQETQYF
TRBV7-2	12	many	.	TRBJ2-1	TGTGCCAGCAGCCAAGCAGGGAATGAGCAGTTCTTC	CASSQAGNEQFF
TRBV5-1	13	many	.	TRBJ1-6	TGCGCCAGCAGCTTGGAGGGTAATTCACCCCTCCACTTT	CASSLEGNSPLHF
TRBV24-1	14	.	.	TRBJ2-3	TGTGCCACCAGTGAATTAAGTCGTACAACCCCGCAGTATTTT	CATSELSRTTPQYF
TRBV5-1	17	many	TRBD1	TRBJ2-1	TGCGCCAGCAGCCTGGGGGACAGGGGGCCTGGGAACAATGAGCAGTTCTTC	CASSLGDRGPGNNEQFF
TRBV6-5	16	few	.	TRBJ1-4	TGTGCCAGCCCCCGTTGGTGGGGGGCGGGGAGTGAAAAACTGTTTTTT	CASPRWWGAGSEKLFF
TRBV18	14	many	TRBD2	TRBJ2-1	TGTGCCAGCTCACCCTCGAGCGGGGACAATGAGCAGTTCTTC	CASSPSSGDNEQFF
TRBV11-2	15	few	TRBD1	TRBJ1-1	TGTGCCAGCAGCAGAGGGACAGGTGGGTTCGCTGAAGCTTTCTTT	CASSRGTGGFAEAFF
TRBV7-9	17	.	.	TRBJ2-1	TGTGCCAGCAGCTTAACCCCTTCGGGGGTGTCCTACAATGAGCAGTTCTTC	CASSLTPSGVSYNEQFF
TRBV5-1	14	many	.	TRBJ2-1	TGCGCCAGCAGCTTGGTACAGGGTAAAAATGAGCAGTTCTTC	CASSLVQGKNEQFF
TRBV4-3	13	.	.	TRBJ1-6	TGCGCCAGCAGCCATCGAGGGGTTTCACCCCTCCACTTT	CASSHRGVSPLHF
TRBV9	18	few	TRBD2	TRBJ2-4	TGTGCCAGCAGCGCCGGGACTAGCGGGGGATTAGCCAAAAACATTCAGTACTTC	CASSAGTSGGLAKNIQYF
TRBV5-1	16	many	.	TRBJ2-6	TGCGCCAGCAGCTTGGATGGGTACTCTGGGGCCAACGTCCTGACTTTC	CASSLDGYSGANVLTF
TRBV12-3/TRBV12-4	15	many	TRBD2	TRBJ2-7	TGTGCCAGCATTCTCTCCCTAGCGGGTGGCTACGAGCAGTACTTC	CASILSLAGGYEQYF
TRBV12-3/TRBV12-4	17	many	TRBD2	TRBJ2-1	TGTGCCAGCAAAGAACTAGCGGGGCTCTCGGGCGGGGTTGAGCAGTTCTTC	CASKELAGLSGGVEQFF
TRBV5-6	16	few	.	TRBJ2-5	TGTGCCAGCAGCTTGGCCCACGGGACCGGACAAGAGACCCAGTACTTC	CASSLAHGTGQETQYF
TRBV5-1	17	many	.	TRBJ2-1	TGCGCCAGCAGGGACCTGACCGGGACTCATACCTACAATGAGCAGTTCTTC	CASRDLTGTHTYNEQFF
TRBV6-2/TRBV6-3	12	few	TRBD1	TRBJ1-2	TGTGCCAGCCGGACGGGACAGGGACGCTACACCTTC	CASRTGQGRYTF
TRBV5-1	13	many	.	TRBJ2-3	TGCGCCAGCAGGTTAGAGGGGACAGATACGCAGTATTTT	CASRLEGTDTQYF